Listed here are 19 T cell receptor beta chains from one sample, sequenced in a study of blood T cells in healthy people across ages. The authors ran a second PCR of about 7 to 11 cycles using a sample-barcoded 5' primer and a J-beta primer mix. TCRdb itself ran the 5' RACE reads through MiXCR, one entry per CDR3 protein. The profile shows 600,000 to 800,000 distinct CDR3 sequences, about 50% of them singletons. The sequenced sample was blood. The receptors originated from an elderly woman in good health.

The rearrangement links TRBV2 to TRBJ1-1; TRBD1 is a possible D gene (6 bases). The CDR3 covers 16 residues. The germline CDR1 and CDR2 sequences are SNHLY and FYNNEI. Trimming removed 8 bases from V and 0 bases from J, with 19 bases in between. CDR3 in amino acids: CASVFDRTTMNTEAFF. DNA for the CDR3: TGTGCCAGCGTTTTCGACAGGACGACCATGAACACTGAAGCTTTCTTT.

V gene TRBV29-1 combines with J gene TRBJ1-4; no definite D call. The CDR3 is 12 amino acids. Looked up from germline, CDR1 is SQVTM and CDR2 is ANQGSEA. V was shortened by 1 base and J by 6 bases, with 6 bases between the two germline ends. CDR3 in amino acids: CSVEVQDEKLFF. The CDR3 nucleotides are TGCAGCGTTGAAGTCCAGGATGAAAAACTGTTTTTT.

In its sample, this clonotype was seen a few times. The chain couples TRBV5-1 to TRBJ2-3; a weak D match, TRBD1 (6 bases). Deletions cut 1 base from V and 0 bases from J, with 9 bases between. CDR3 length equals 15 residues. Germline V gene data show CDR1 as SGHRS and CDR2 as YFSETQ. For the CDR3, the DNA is TGCGCCAGCAGCTTGACAGGGTCTAGCACAGATACGCAGTATTTT. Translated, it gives CASSLTGSSTDTQYF.

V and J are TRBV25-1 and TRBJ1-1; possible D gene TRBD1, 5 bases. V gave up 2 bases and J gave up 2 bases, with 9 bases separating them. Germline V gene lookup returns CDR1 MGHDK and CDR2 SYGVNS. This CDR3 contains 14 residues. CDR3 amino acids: CASSEAGYNTEAFF. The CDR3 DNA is TGTGCCAGCAGTGAAGCAGGGTATAACACTGAAGCTTTCTTT.

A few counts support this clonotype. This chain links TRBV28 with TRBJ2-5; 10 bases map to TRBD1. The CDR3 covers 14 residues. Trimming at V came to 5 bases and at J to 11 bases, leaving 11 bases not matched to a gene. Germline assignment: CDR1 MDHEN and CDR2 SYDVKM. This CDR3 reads CASSPGTGVHEQYF. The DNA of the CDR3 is TGTGCCAGCAGTCCCGGGACAGGGGTTCATGAGCAGTACTTC.

The chain's CDR3 is CSVVWVRGQGGYEQYF. Written as DNA, the CDR3 is TGCAGCGTTGTCTGGGTACGGGGACAGGGAGGATACGAGCAGTACTTC. The gene calls are TRBV29-1 and TRBJ2-7; 9 nucleotides line up with TRBD1. V shed 4 bases, J shed 4 bases, and the junction held 14 bases outside the gene matches. From germline, CDR1 is SQVTM and CDR2 ANQGSEA. The CDR3 is made up of 16 amino acids.

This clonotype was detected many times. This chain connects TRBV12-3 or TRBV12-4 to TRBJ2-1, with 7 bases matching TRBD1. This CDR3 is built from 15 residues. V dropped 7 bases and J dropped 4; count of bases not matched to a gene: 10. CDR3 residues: CASTISGQIYNEQFF. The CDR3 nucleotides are TGTGCCAGCACCATTTCGGGACAGATATACAATGAGCAGTTCTTC.

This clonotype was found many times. CDR3 sequence (DNA): TGCGCCAGCAGCGGACAGGGGAGCTCCTACGAGCAGTACTTC. Its protein is CASSGQGSSYEQYF. The V and J genes are TRBV5-1 and TRBJ2-7; 9 positions agree with TRBD1. V shed 4 bases, J shed 0 bases, and the junction held 2 bases outside the gene matches. CDR1 is SGHRS, CDR2 YFSETQ, per germline. CDR3 length equals 14 residues. Drawing the rest from reference TRBV5-1 and TRBJ2-7, the complete variable domain is KAGVTQTPRYLIKTRGQQVTLSCSPISGHRSVSWYQQTPGQGLQFLFEYFSETQRNKGNFPGRFSGRQFSNSRSEMNVSTLELGDSALYLCASSGQGSSYEQYFGPGTRLTVT.

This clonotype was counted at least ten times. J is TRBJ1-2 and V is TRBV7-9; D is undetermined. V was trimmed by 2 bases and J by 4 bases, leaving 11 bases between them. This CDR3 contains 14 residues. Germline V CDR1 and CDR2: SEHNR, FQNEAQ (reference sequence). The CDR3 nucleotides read TGTGCCAGCAGCTTACGGTCCGTGGCCTATGGCTACACCTTC. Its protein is CASSLRSVAYGYTF.

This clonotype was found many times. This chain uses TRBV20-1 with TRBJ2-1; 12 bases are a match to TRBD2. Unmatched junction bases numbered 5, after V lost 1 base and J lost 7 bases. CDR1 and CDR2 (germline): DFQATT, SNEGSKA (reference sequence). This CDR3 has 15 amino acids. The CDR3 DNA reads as TGCAGTGCTAGAGGGACTAGCGGGAATGTAAATGAGCAGTTCTTC. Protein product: CSARGTSGNVNEQFF.

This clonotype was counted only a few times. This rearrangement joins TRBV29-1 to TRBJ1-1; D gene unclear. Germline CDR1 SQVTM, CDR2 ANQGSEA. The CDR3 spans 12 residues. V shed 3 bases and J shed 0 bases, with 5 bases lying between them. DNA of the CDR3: TGCAGCGTTGAGCAGTTGAACACTGAAGCTTTCTTT. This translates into CSVEQLNTEAFF.

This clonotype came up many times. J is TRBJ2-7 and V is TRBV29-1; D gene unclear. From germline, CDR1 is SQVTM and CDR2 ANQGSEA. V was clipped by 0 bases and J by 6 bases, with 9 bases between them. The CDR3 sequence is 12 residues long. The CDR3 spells CSVEEDGPEQYF. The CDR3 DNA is TGCAGCGTTGAAGAGGACGGTCCCGAGCAGTACTTC.

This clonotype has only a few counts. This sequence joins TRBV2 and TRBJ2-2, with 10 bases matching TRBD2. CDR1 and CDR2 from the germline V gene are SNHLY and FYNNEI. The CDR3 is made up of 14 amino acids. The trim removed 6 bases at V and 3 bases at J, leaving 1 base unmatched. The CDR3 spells CASRGTSDTGELFF. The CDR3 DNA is TGTGCCAGCAGGGGGACTAGCGACACCGGGGAGCTGTTTTTT.

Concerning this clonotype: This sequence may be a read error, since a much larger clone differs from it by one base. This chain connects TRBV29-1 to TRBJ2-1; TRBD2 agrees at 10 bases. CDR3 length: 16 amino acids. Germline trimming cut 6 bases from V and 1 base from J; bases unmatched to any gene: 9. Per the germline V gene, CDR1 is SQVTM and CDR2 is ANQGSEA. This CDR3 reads CSVPTSGTTSYNEQFF. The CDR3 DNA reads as TGCAGCGTACCAACTAGCGGGACTACGTCCTACAATGAGCAGTTCTTC.

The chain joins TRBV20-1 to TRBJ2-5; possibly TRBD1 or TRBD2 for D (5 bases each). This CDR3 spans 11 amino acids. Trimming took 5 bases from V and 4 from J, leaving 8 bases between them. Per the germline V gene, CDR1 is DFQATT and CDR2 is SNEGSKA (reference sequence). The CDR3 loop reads CSAGAGETQYF. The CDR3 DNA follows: TGCAGTGCTGGGGCGGGAGAGACCCAGTACTTC.

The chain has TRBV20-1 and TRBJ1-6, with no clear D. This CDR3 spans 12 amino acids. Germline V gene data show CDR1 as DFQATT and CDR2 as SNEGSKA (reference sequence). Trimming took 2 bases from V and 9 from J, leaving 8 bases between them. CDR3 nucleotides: TGCAGTGCTAGACGTTTTAGTTCACCCCTCCACTTT. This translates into CSARRFSSPLHF.

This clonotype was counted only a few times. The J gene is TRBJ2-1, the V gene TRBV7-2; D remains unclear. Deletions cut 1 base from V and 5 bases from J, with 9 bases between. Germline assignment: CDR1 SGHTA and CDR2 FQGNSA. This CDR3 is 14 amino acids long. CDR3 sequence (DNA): TGTGCCAGCAGCTTAGTGGCTAAAAACAATGAGCAGTTCTTC. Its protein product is CASSLVAKNNEQFF.

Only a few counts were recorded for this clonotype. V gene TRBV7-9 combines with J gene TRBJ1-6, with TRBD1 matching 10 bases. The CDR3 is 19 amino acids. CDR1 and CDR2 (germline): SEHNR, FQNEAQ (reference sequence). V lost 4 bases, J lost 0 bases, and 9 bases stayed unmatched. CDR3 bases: TGTGCCAGCAGCTCGTCTCCGGGACAGGGGAACTCCTATAATTCACCCCTCCACTTT. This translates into CASSSSPGQGNSYNSPLHF.

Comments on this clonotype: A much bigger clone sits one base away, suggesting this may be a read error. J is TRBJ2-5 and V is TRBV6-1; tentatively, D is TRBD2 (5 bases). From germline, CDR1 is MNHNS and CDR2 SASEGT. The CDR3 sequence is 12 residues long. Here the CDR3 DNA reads TGTACCGGAGAGCGGAACCAAGAGACCCAGTACTTC. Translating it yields CTGERNQETQYF.